A selection of T cell receptor beta chains follows, all from one sample in a study of blood T cell repertoires in COVID-19. The method was immunoSEQ multiplex PCR; TCRdb's version includes in-frame clones alone and lacks a portion of them. The sample shows approximately 110,000 clones, over 75% of them seen only once. The sequencing sample was made of peripheral blood. The receptors come from a woman aged 70-85 years who had recovered from COVID-19. The CDR3 runs from the conserved cysteine through the conserved F or W. A D gene is named only where the DNA matches it firmly. Clone size is given for some rows only: seen once, a few or many times, or a class if the clone is expanded.

V: TRBV7-2
size: -
D: TRBD2
J: TRBJ2-1
CDR3: CASRYLAGGRGEQFF
DNA: TGTGCCAGCAGATACCTAGCGGGGGGGCGAGGCGAGCAGTTCTTC

V: TRBV10-3
size: -
D: -
J: TRBJ1-1
CDR3: CAISGQLNTEAFF
DNA: TGTGCCATCAGTGGGCAATTGAACACTGAAGCTTTCTTT

V: TRBV28
size: -
D: -
J: TRBJ1-3
CDR3: CASSPSGREPGNTIYF
DNA: TGTGCCAGCAGTCCCAGTGGGAGGGAACCTGGAAACACCATATATTTT

V: TRBV5-6
size: -
D: -
J: TRBJ2-7
CDR3: CASSLTGSYEQYF
DNA: TGTGCCAGCAGCTTGACAGGATCCTACGAGCAGTACTTC

V: TRBV5-6
size: -
D: TRBD1
J: TRBJ2-7
CDR3: CASSLWDRAYEQYF
DNA: TGTGCCAGCAGCTTGTGGGACAGGGCATACGAGCAGTACTTC

V: TRBV10-3
size: -
D: TRBD2
J: TRBJ2-1
CDR3: CAISERTSGYNEQFF
DNA: TGTGCCATCAGTGAAAGAACTAGCGGCTACAATGAGCAGTTCTTC

V: TRBV6-5
size: once
D: TRBD1
J: TRBJ2-3
CDR3: CASPQDRAEDTQYF
DNA: TGTGCCAGCCCCCAGGACAGGGCAGAAGATACGCAGTATTTT

V: TRBV6-5
size: -
D: -
J: TRBJ2-5
CDR3: CASRYGSGETQYF
DNA: TGTGCCAGCAGGTACGGGAGCGGGGAGACCCAGTACTTC

V: TRBV5-4
size: -
D: -
J: TRBJ2-4
CDR3: CASSSPGTRIAKNIQYF
DNA: TGTGCCAGCAGCTCACCAGGGACTCGAATAGCCAAAAACATTCAGTACTTC

V: TRBV5-1
size: once
D: -
J: TRBJ1-1
CDR3: CASSFTQGRDTEAFF
DNA: TGCGCCAGCAGCTTTACTCAGGGGAGGGACACTGAAGCTTTCTTT

V: TRBV12-3/TRBV12-4
size: -
D: -
J: TRBJ2-7
CDR3: CASSFGVTYEQYF
DNA: TGTGCCAGCAGTTTCGGGGTGACCTACGAGCAGTACTTC

V: TRBV9
size: -
D: -
J: TRBJ1-2
CDR3: CASSSPGREGYTF
DNA: TGTGCCAGCAGCTCCCCAGGCCGGGAAGGCTACACCTTC

V: TRBV5-5
size: once
D: TRBD1
J: TRBJ2-7
CDR3: CASSSTGGEQYF
DNA: TGTGCCAGCAGCTCGACAGGGGGCGAGCAGTACTTC

V: TRBV7-9
size: once
D: -
J: TRBJ2-1
CDR3: CASSRLGDYNEQFF
DNA: TGTGCCAGCAGCCGACTAGGGGACTACAATGAGCAGTTCTTC

V: TRBV19
size: -
D: -
J: TRBJ2-6
CDR3: CASRTSGANVLTF
DNA: TGTGCCAGTAGAACGAGTGGGGCCAACGTCCTGACTTTC

V: TRBV5-1
size: -
D: -
J: TRBJ1-2
CDR3: CASSLVALYGYTF
DNA: TGCGCCAGCAGCTTGGTGGCCCTCTATGGCTACACCTTC

V: TRBV7-9
size: -
D: -
J: TRBJ1-4
CDR3: CASSLLTFQGLNEKLFF
DNA: TGTGCCAGCAGCTTACTGACTTTCCAGGGGTTAAATGAAAAACTGTTTTTT

V: TRBV7-9
size: -
D: TRBD1
J: TRBJ1-5
CDR3: CASSFGTGSNQPQHF
DNA: TGTGCCAGCAGCTTTGGGACAGGGAGCAATCAGCCCCAGCATTTT

V: TRBV10-3
size: -
D: -
J: TRBJ1-5
CDR3: CAISDPRTGNQPQHF
DNA: TGTGCCATCAGTGATCCTAGGACAGGCAATCAGCCCCAGCATTTT

V: TRBV11-2
size: -
D: -
J: TRBJ1-2
CDR3: CASSQRSRDGYTF
DNA: TGTGCCAGCAGCCAAAGGTCCAGGGATGGCTACACCTTC

V: TRBV11-3
size: -
D: -
J: TRBJ1-6
CDR3: CASGRSYNSPLHF
DNA: TGTGCCAGCGGGCGCAGTTATAATTCACCCCTCCACTTT

V: TRBV19
size: -
D: -
J: TRBJ1-1
CDR3: CASSPSGSMNTEAFF
DNA: TGTGCCAGTAGTCCCTCCGGGAGCATGAACACTGAAGCTTTCTTT

V: TRBV7-3
size: -
D: -
J: TRBJ2-2
CDR3: CASSLYGNTGELFF
DNA: TGTGCCAGCAGCTTGTACGGGAACACCGGGGAGCTGTTTTTT

V: TRBV25-1
size: -
D: TRBD2
J: TRBJ2-5
CDR3: CASGIAGQETQYF
DNA: TGTGCCAGCGGAATAGCGGGACAAGAGACCCAGTACTTC

V: TRBV28
size: -
D: TRBD1
J: TRBJ2-1
CDR3: CASRTGQGVGEQFF
DNA: TGTGCCAGCAGGACGGGACAGGGGGTCGGTGAGCAGTTCTTC

V: TRBV7-2
size: once
D: -
J: TRBJ1-5
CDR3: CASTPPGGGNQPQHF
DNA: TGTGCCAGCACCCCCCCGGGGGGCGGCAATCAGCCCCAGCATTTT

V: TRBV19
size: -
D: TRBD1
J: TRBJ2-2
CDR3: CASSIARQGAGELFF
DNA: TGTGCCAGTAGTATAGCGCGACAGGGGGCGGGGGAGCTGTTTTTT

V: TRBV6-5
size: -
D: TRBD2
J: TRBJ2-7
CDR3: CATRLAGRDEQYF
DNA: TGTGCCACTAGACTAGCGGGAAGGGACGAGCAGTACTTC

V: TRBV29-1
size: -
D: TRBD1
J: TRBJ1-2
CDR3: CSVDLQGLTGGYTF
DNA: TGCAGCGTTGACCTACAGGGGTTAACAGGCGGCTACACCTTC

V: TRBV28
size: -
D: -
J: TRBJ1-5
CDR3: CASSLRGHSNQPQHF
DNA: TGTGCCAGCAGTTTAAGGGGTCATAGCAATCAGCCCCAGCATTTT

V: TRBV7-3
size: -
D: -
J: TRBJ2-1
CDR3: CASSRLGGSGEQFF
DNA: TGTGCCAGCAGCAGGCTGGGCGGGTCCGGAGAGCAGTTCTTC

V: TRBV2
size: -
D: TRBD1
J: TRBJ1-6
CDR3: CASTPGQARLALHF
DNA: TGTGCCAGCACGCCGGGACAGGCCCGACTCGCCCTCCACTTT

V: TRBV9
size: -
D: TRBD1
J: TRBJ1-3
CDR3: CASRRQGGNTIYF
DNA: TGTGCCAGTCGACGACAGGGAGGAAACACCATATATTTT

V: TRBV10-3
size: -
D: -
J: TRBJ1-2
CDR3: CAISESGHNYGYTF
DNA: TGTGCCATCAGTGAGTCGGGACACAACTATGGCTACACCTTC

V: TRBV30
size: -
D: TRBD1
J: TRBJ1-3
CDR3: CAWSVPGQGGSLRNTIYF
DNA: TGTGCCTGGAGTGTACCGGGACAGGGGGGGAGTTTGAGGAACACCATATATTTT

V: TRBV6-2/TRBV6-3
size: -
D: -
J: TRBJ2-3
CDR3: CASSYALGAPVSTDTQYF
DNA: TGTGCCAGCAGTTACGCGTTGGGGGCCCCCGTTAGCACAGATACGCAGTATTTT

V: TRBV6-2/TRBV6-3
size: -
D: TRBD1
J: TRBJ1-5
CDR3: CASSARIQGVGNQPQHF
DNA: TGTGCCAGCAGTGCCAGAATCCAGGGGGTTGGCAATCAGCCCCAGCATTTT

V: TRBV29-1
size: -
D: -
J: TRBJ2-5
CDR3: CSVDRVETQYF
DNA: TGCAGCGTTGACAGGGTGGAGACCCAGTACTTC

V: TRBV24-1
size: -
D: TRBD1
J: TRBJ2-2
CDR3: CATSDAGTGGRELFF
DNA: TGTGCCACCAGTGACGCCGGGACAGGGGGCCGGGAGCTGTTTTTT

V: TRBV28
size: -
D: TRBD2
J: TRBJ2-7
CDR3: CASSLGLAEFYEQYF
DNA: TGTGCCAGCAGTTTAGGGCTAGCGGAGTTCTACGAGCAGTACTTC

V: TRBV5-1
size: once
D: -
J: TRBJ2-1
CDR3: CASSSEPGSSYNEQFF
DNA: TGCGCCAGCAGCTCCGAACCAGGCAGCTCCTACAATGAGCAGTTCTTC

V: TRBV20-1
size: -
D: TRBD2
J: TRBJ2-7
CDR3: CTPLGGYEQYF
DNA: TGCACTCCCCTCGGGGGGTACGAGCAGTACTTC

V: TRBV5-1
size: -
D: -
J: TRBJ2-6
CDR3: CASSPDPASGANVLTF
DNA: TGCGCCAGCAGCCCAGATCCCGCATCTGGGGCCAACGTCCTGACTTTC

V: TRBV18
size: once
D: TRBD1
J: TRBJ2-3
CDR3: CASSQTGSADTQYF
DNA: TGTGCCAGCTCTCAGACAGGGTCAGCAGATACGCAGTATTTT

V: TRBV19
size: few
D: TRBD1
J: TRBJ2-2
CDR3: CASYGQGNTGELFF
DNA: TGTGCCAGTTATGGACAGGGGAACACCGGGGAGCTGTTTTTT

V: TRBV10-3
size: -
D: TRBD2
J: TRBJ2-3
CDR3: CAISESAGVGRTDTQYF
DNA: TGTGCCATCAGTGAGTCGGCGGGGGTAGGACGAACAGATACGCAGTATTTT

V: TRBV11-2
size: -
D: -
J: TRBJ2-3
CDR3: CASSFPWGGASSTDTQYF
DNA: TGTGCCAGCAGCTTCCCCTGGGGTGGGGCCTCTAGCACAGATACGCAGTATTTT